The clone carrying this TCR beta chain has only a few counts. Cohorts were assigned according to the clinical history that participants reported. All recovered Cohort 3 donors got two negative PCRs, got clearance, or saw symptom resolution. The CDR3 sequence is 15 residues long. Looked up from germline, CDR1 is LNHDA and CDR2 is SQIVND (reference sequence). Unmatched junction bases numbered 4, after V lost 6 bases and J lost 0 bases. Study processing details: Reference gene primer amplification gave nucleated cell count estimates. TCRdb keeps only in-frame clones here, not all; method: immunoSEQ multiplex PCR. Clone size and the V and J calls come from that table; the DNA yielded D and trimming. The table shows about 460,000 clones, with about nine tenths occurring only once. This sample was included in a study of blood T cell repertoires in COVID-19. Study information: Both acute and convalescent COVID-19 samples were obtained from the United States, Italy and Spain.

The V call is TRBV19, the J call TRBJ1-5; 8 nucleotides line up with TRBD1. The source of this sequence is an older woman who had recovered from COVID-19. The sequenced sample consisted of PBMCs or T cells enriched from blood (not recorded which). DNA for the CDR3: TGTGCCAGTAGCAGGACAGGGTTTAGCAATCAGCCCCAGCATTTT. It yields the protein CASSRTGFSNQPQHF.